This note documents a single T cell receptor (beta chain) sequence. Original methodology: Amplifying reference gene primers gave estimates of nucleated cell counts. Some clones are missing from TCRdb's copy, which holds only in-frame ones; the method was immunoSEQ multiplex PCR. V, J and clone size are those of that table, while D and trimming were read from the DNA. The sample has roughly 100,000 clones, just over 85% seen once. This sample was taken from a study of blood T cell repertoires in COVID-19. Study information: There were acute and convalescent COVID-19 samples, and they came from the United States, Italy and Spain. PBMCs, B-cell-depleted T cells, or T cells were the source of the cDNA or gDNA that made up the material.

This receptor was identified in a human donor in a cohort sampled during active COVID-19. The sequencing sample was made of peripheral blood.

As DNA, the CDR3 is TGTGCCAGCAGTTACTCGAGCCTCCACCTTGGAAACACCATATATTTT. Amino acid sequence: CASSYSSLHLGNTIYF. This chain uses TRBV6-5 with TRBJ1-3; D is unclear. V was trimmed by 0 bases and J by 3 bases, leaving 12 bases between them. Germline V gives CDR1 MNHEY, CDR2 SVGAGI. The CDR3 has 16 amino acids.